Each of the 8 T cell receptor beta chains below was sequenced from the same sample in a study of blood T cell repertoires in COVID-19. Sequencing was performed with immunoSEQ multiplex PCR; in TCRdb, only in-frame clones are kept and a portion is missing. This sample has about 15,000 clones, with more than 75% found just once. Sequencing was carried out using peripheral blood. The receptors shown here come from a man older than 75 with active or convalescent COVID-19.

V gene TRBV2 combines with J gene TRBJ2-5, with a weak D call TRBD1 (6 bases). CDR3 length: 15 residues. V was cut by 3 bases and J by 3 bases, with 14 bases left in between. In germline, CDR1 is SNHLY, CDR2 FYNNEI. Here the CDR3 reads CASSDFGQPEETQYF. The DNA for the CDR3 is TGTGCCAGCAGTGACTTCGGACAGCCTGAAGAGACCCAGTACTTC.

V gene TRBV7-3 combines with J gene TRBJ2-1; D might be TRBD1 (6 bases). Germline values: CDR1 SGHTA, CDR2 FQGTGA. V lost 6 bases, J lost 0 bases, and 12 bases lay in between. CDR3 length: 15 amino acids. Written as DNA, the CDR3 is TGTGCCAGCAGTTTGACAGGAGACTCCTACAATGAGCAGTTCTTC. This translates into CASSLTGDSYNEQFF.

J is TRBJ2-3 and V is TRBV9; 8 bases are shared with TRBD2. The germline gives CDR1 SGDLS, CDR2 YYNGEE. There are 17 residues in the CDR3. Germline trimming cut 0 bases from V and 2 bases from J; bases unmatched to any gene: 8. The CDR3 spells CASSVAASGGPTDTQYF. The CDR3 DNA is TGTGCCAGCAGCGTAGCGGCCAGCGGGGGCCCCACAGATACGCAGTATTTT.

This chain uses TRBV5-4 with TRBJ2-7; 13 bases agree with TRBD2. Looked up from germline, CDR1 is SGHNT and CDR2 is YYREEE (reference sequence). Losses at the gene ends were 2 bases for V and 6 bases for J; bases not matched to a gene: 2. The CDR3 has 14 amino acids. In nucleotides, the CDR3 is TGTGCCAGCAGCTTAGGACTAGCGGGGGTCGAGCAGTACTTC. Amino acid sequence: CASSLGLAGVEQYF.

This chain links TRBV12-3 or TRBV12-4 with TRBJ1-5, with 7 bases that match TRBD1. V gave up 8 bases and J gave up 5 bases; unmatched junction bases: 6. CDR3 size: 13 residues. CDR3 sequence reads: CASVRGSDQPQHF. The CDR3 bases are TGTGCCAGCGTCAGGGGGTCGGATCAGCCCCAGCATTTT.

The CDR3 bases are TGTGCCAGCAGCAACCTAGCGGGGGACCACAATGAGCAGTTCTTC. Its protein product is CASSNLAGDHNEQFF. The chain links TRBV21-1 to TRBJ2-1; the DNA was not used to check the table's D call, TRBD2. TRBV21-1 is a known pseudogene. The CDR3 has 15 amino acids.

This sequence joins TRBV9 and TRBJ2-2; 7 bases fit TRBD2. The ends lost 6 bases at V and 3 bases at J; junction bases unmatched: 11. Germline V lookup: CDR1 SGDLS, CDR2 YYNGEE. This CDR3 comprises 16 residues. The CDR3: CASTSNGLDYTGELFF. CDR3 nucleotide sequence: TGTGCCAGCACCTCTAATGGACTAGATTACACCGGGGAGCTGTTTTTT.

The gene calls are TRBV29-1 and TRBJ1-5; the D gene is possibly TRBD1 (5 bases). This CDR3 spans 13 amino acids. With 3 bases removed from V and 3 bases from J, the gap between germline ends came to 9 bases. Germline values: CDR1 SQVTM, CDR2 ANQGSEA. In DNA form, the CDR3 reads TGCAGCGTTGAGGAGGGGATCAATCAGCCCCAGCATTTT. Amino acid sequence: CSVEEGINQPQHF. The full variable domain, with the rest looked up from reference TRBV29-1 and TRBJ1-5, is SAVISQKPSRDICQRGTSLTIQCQVDSQVTMMFWYRQQPGQSLTLIATANQGSEATYESGFVIDKFPISRPNLTFSTLTVSNMSPEDSSIYLCSVEEGINQPQHFGDGTRLSIL.